The entry below describes one T cell receptor (beta chain). V was pared by 8 bases and J by 8 bases, with 14 bases between. There are 12 residues in the CDR3. CDR1 MNHEY and CDR2 SVGAGI come from the germline V gene. Sequencing used immunoSEQ multiplex PCR; TCRdb keeps in-frame clones, though not all of them. The sample contains 300,000 to 350,000 clones, 88% of which appear only once. These data originate in a study of blood T cell repertoires in COVID-19. Study as a whole: Acute-phase and convalescent COVID-19 samples originated in the United States, Italy and Spain. PBMCs, B-cell-depleted T cells, or T cells provided the cDNA or gDNA that made up the material.

Seattle cases were enrolled at active infection and followed longitudinally. The TCR sequence derives from a woman in her sixties or seventies with COVID-19, enrolled during active disease. The V call is TRBV6-5, the J call TRBJ2-3, with D uncertain. Sequenced material: peripheral blood. Here the CDR3 reads CASLGPSGTQYF. The CDR3 DNA reads TGTGCCAGCTTAGGTCCCTCAGGTACGCAGTATTTT.